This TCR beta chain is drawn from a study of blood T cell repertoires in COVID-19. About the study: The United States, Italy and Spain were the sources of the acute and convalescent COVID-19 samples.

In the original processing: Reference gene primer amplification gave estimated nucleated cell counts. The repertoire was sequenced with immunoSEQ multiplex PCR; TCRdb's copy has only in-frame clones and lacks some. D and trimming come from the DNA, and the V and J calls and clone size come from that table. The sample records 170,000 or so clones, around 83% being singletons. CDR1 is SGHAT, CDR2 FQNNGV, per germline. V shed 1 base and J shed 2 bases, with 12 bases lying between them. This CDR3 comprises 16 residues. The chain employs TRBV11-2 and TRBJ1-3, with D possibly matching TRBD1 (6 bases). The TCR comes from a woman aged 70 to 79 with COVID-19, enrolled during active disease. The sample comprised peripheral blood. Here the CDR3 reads CASSLGAGVTGNTIYF. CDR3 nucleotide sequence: TGTGCCAGCAGCTTAGGGGCAGGGGTTACTGGAAACACCATATATTTT.